The sequence of this T cell receptor beta chain was determined in a study of CD8 T cells in ankylosing spondylitis. Study outcomes and limitations: The study identified a TCR beta motif of several highly homologous variants that appeared characteristic of ankylosing spondylitis blood. The study looked at matched synovial fluid samples from ankylosing spondylitis patients. Disease-linked clones were reported to be significantly enriched there.

Of note for this clonotype: Its antigen is unidentified.

The CDR3 is 14 residues long. The germline gives CDR1 LGHNA, CDR2 YSLEER. V lost 2 bases and J lost 8, with 13 bases in between. One entry per CDR3 protein, called by TCRdb with MiXCR from the 5' RACE reads. The table records some 840,000 distinct CDR3 sequences, around 11% of them present only once. V usage is TRBV4-3 and J usage is TRBJ1-5; D is uncertain. This TCR was sampled from a male donor with ankylosing spondylitis. Sequencing was performed on blood, either unsorted or a sorted T cell fraction (not recorded which). CDR3 DNA: TGCGCCAGCAGCCAATCCGCCCTTGGAAAGCCCCAGCATTTT. This sequence encodes CASSQSALGKPQHF.